These 5 T cell receptor beta chains originate from one sample sequenced in a study of vaccination and CD4 T cells after COVID-19. No antigen is known for these receptors. Oncomine TCR Beta short-read sequencing was applied to DNA from cultured CD4+ T cells. One entry per CDR3 protein, called by TCRdb with MiXCR from the PCR reads. This table holds approximately 20,000 distinct CDR3 sequences, approximately 52% found once. Documented treatment: 10-day PBMC culture with coronavirus spike peptide pools or control peptides (ViraFEST assay). The sequencing here drew on CD4+ T cells from blood, cultured in vitro, taken after SARS-CoV-2 vaccination. The receptors were sampled from a human donor who had recovered from COVID-19.

The rearrangement joins TRBV7-6 to TRBJ2-2; a possible D gene is TRBD1 (6 bases). The CDR3 runs 17 residues. The V end lost 5 bases, the J end lost 2 bases, and 18 bases lay between the germline ends. The germline V gene has CDR1 SGHVS and CDR2 FNYEAQ. CDR3 sequence reads: CASSPQTGDFNTGELFF. CDR3 nucleotides: TGTGCCAGCAGCCCGCAGACAGGCGACTTTAACACCGGGGAGCTGTTTTTT.

There are a few counts of this clonotype. The DNA for the CDR3 is TGTGCCAGCAGCTTAGCGGGTGACTATGGCTACACCTTC. It is translated as CASSLAGDYGYTF. The chain joins TRBV7-2 to TRBJ1-2; D is unclear. V was cut by 0 bases and J by 3 bases, with 5 bases left in between. This CDR3 has 13 residues. CDR1 SGHTA and CDR2 FQGNSA come from the germline V gene.

A note on this clonotype: At one of its ends the junction is not consistent with the germline gene, which may arise from a read error. V usage is TRBV19 and J usage is TRBJ2-6, with TRBD1 as a possible D gene (5 bases). This CDR3 contains 15 residues. Germline values: CDR1 LNHDA, CDR2 SQIVND (reference sequence). CDR3 sequence: CASSIQSPGANALTF. The CDR3, as DNA: TGTGCCAGTAGTATACAGAGCCCTGGGGCCAACGCCCTGACTTTC.

This clonotype was recorded a few times. This chain uses TRBV6-2 or TRBV6-3 with TRBJ1-5; 7 nucleotides agree with TRBD1. The CDR3 is made up of 15 amino acids. V shed 4 bases and J 6 bases; nucleotides not matched to a gene: 9. Germline values: CDR1 MNHEY, CDR2 SVGEGT. The chain's CDR3 is CASSSTRQGGQPQHF. CDR3 nucleotides: TGTGCCAGCAGTTCCACTCGACAGGGTGGTCAGCCCCAGCATTTT.

V and J are TRBV5-1 and TRBJ2-3, with 13 positions matching TRBD2. CDR3 length: 16 amino acids. After removal of 8 bases from V and 3 bases from J, the junction contained 9 bases not matched to a gene. CDR1 and CDR2 from the germline V gene are SGHRS and YFSETQ. The CDR3 loop reads CASAGTSGGATDTQYF. The CDR3 region has the DNA TGCGCCAGTGCCGGTACTAGCGGGGGGGCGACAGATACGCAGTATTTT.